One sample yielded the 7 T cell receptor beta chains listed below, sequenced in a study of graft-versus-host responses after intestinal transplantation. Repertoires were generated with immunoSEQ multiplex PCR, while TCRdb's copy carries only in-frame clones and drops some. The sample consists of roughly 25,000 clones, about 93% of them appearing once. The sequences come from PBMCs, collected approximately 30 days after intestinal transplant. The receptors shown here come from a human patient who received an intestinal transplant, so some T cells may come from the graft donor.

The chain has TRBV7-9 and TRBJ2-3; unclear D gene. Germline V gene data show CDR1 as SEHNR and CDR2 as FQNEAQ (reference sequence). Between the trimmed V and J ends, which lost 3 bases and 5 bases, there was a span of 9 bases. The CDR3 has 13 amino acids. The CDR3 loop is CASSFVLQDTQYF. The DNA for the CDR3 is TGTGCCAGCAGCTTCGTATTACAAGATACGCAGTATTTT.

This chain uses TRBV7-3 with TRBJ1-5; D remains unclear. Germline values: CDR1 SGHTA, CDR2 FQGTGA. This CDR3 is built from 17 residues. Trimming took off 6 bases at V and 5 bases at J, with 23 bases between the two ends. The CDR3 loop is CASSLGKTNTTDQPQHF. The CDR3 nucleotides are TGTGCCAGCAGTCTCGGAAAGACGAACACAACGGATCAGCCCCAGCATTTT. Combining the CDR3 with reference TRBV7-3 and TRBJ1-5 gives the whole variable domain GAGVSQTPSNKVTEKGKYVELRCDPISGHTALYWYRQSLGQGPEFLIYFQGTGAADDSGLPNDRFFAVRPEGSVSTLKIQRTERGDSAVYLCASSLGKTNTTDQPQHFGDGTRLSIL.

The chain couples TRBV7-9 to TRBJ1-1, with TRBD1 matching 10 bases. This CDR3 has 15 residues. The V gene end was trimmed by 5 bases and the J gene end by 5 bases; junction bases not matched to a gene: 8. Germline V gene data show CDR1 as SEHNR and CDR2 as FQNEAQ (reference sequence). CDR3 loop: CASSPPGQGTTEAFF. The CDR3, as DNA: TGTGCCAGCAGCCCTCCGGGACAGGGGACGACTGAAGCTTTCTTT.

The chain recombines TRBV18 with TRBJ2-3; no firm D call. CDR1 and CDR2 (germline): KGHSH, LQKENI. The CDR3 has 15 residues. Trimming cost V 2 bases and J 3 bases, with 12 bases left between them. Here the CDR3 reads CASSPKRVGTDTQYF. In DNA form, the CDR3 reads TGTGCCAGCTCACCAAAGCGAGTCGGGACAGATACGCAGTATTTT.

This CDR3 reads CASSVALLHHSDNEQFF. The CDR3 DNA reads TGTGCCAGCAGTGTCGCTTTGCTACACCATTCCGACAATGAGCAGTTCTTC. This chain links TRBV21-1 with TRBJ2-1. TRBV21-1 is termed a pseudogene. CDR3 size: 17 residues.

This chain's CDR3 is CASSVLQTGKPFDSNTGELFF. The CDR3 DNA reads as TGTGCCAGCAGCGTTCTCCAAACAGGGAAGCCCTTTGACTCGAACACCGGGGAGCTGTTTTTT. The genes are TRBV9 and TRBJ2-2; TRBD1 is a possible D gene (6 bases). The CDR3 loop spans 21 amino acids. V lost 2 bases and J 0 bases, leaving 26 bases between the germline ends. Germline V CDR1 and CDR2: SGDLS, YYNGEE. Full variable domain (missing parts from reference TRBV9 and TRBJ2-2): DSGVTQTPKHLITATGQRVTLRCSPRSGDLSVYWYQQSLDQGLQFLIQYYNGEERAKGNILERFSAQQFPDLHSELNLSSLELGDSALYFCASSVLQTGKPFDSNTGELFFGEGSRLTVL.

The chain links TRBV11-2 to TRBJ2-5, with TRBD2 identical over 8 bases. The ends lost 5 bases at V and 2 bases at J; junction bases unmatched: 10. This CDR3 region has 16 residues. Germline CDR1 SGHAT, CDR2 FQNNGV. CDR3 in amino acids: CASSPGLGSLQETQYF. CDR3 nucleotide sequence: TGTGCCAGCAGCCCGGGACTAGGCTCCTTACAAGAGACCCAGTACTTC. Variable domain in full (rest from reference TRBV11-2 and TRBJ2-5): EAGVAQSPRYKIIEKRQSVAFWCNPISGHATLYWYQQILGQGPKLLIQFQNNGVVDDSQLPKDRFSAERLKGVDSTLKIQPAKLEDSAVYLCASSPGLGSLQETQYFGPGTRLLVL.